This TCR beta chain originates from a study of radiation and T cells in renal cell carcinoma. V trimming: 4 bases; J trimming: 3 bases; junction bases outside the gene matches: 6. The germline V gene encodes CDR1 LGHNA and CDR2 YSLEER. The CDR3 is made up of 15 amino acids. Only in-frame clones appear in the TCRdb table, and some are missing; sequencing was by immunoSEQ multiplex PCR. In the table there are roughly 78,000 clones, 82% of which are singletons. This sample's time point: blood 2 weeks post-SBRT. Treatment here: 15 Gy SBRT to primary tumor, nephrectomy 4 weeks later. Radiation-treated patients gave blood at baseline, week 2 and week 4.

The chain is built from TRBV4-3 and TRBJ1-5, with 7 bases lining up with TRBD1. The TCR sequence derives from a man aged 55 to 70 with renal cell carcinoma. The sequencing used blood, collected from a patient whose treatment included radiotherapy and nephrectomy. CDR3 residues: CASSRQTGINQPQHF. Written as DNA, the CDR3 is TGCGCCAGCAGCCGCCAGACAGGGATCAATCAGCCCCAGCATTTT.